The entry below gives a single TCR beta chain sequence along with its context. The antigen is undetermined. This specimen belongs to a study of Ad26.COV2.S vaccination and SARS-CoV-2 variants. The wider study: Recipients of Ad26.COV2.S got it intramuscularly, once or twice 56 days apart. Findings and limits, study-wide: Vaccinated individuals (as opposed to placebo recipients) had higher spike-specific TCR breadth. The analyses of TCR breadth and depth may have understated the size of total T cell responses. Spike-specific CD8+ and CD4+ T cell responses reportedly showed substantial breadth after vaccination.

Libraries were prepared by immunoSEQ multiplex PCR; TCRdb keeps only in-frame clonotypes and omits some of them. The sample has about 440,000 clones, roughly 91% seen once. Treatment described: approximately 18 received Ad26.COV2.S at low or high dose, single or two shots; about 5 received placebo; per-sample allocation not given. After the first vaccine or placebo injection, samples were drawn on day 63. The CDR3 sequence is 13 residues long. Per germline, CDR1 MDHEN and CDR2 SYDVKM. V shed 3 bases and J shed 6 bases, with 6 bases lying between them. The source of this sequence is a person between 18 and 60 years old who received the Ad26.COV2.S COVID-19 vaccine or a placebo. The chain combines TRBV28 with TRBJ1-6, with no clear D. The sequenced sample was peripheral blood, obtained in a trial of Ad26.COV2.S vaccine versus placebo. CDR3 nucleotides: TGTGCCAGCAGTTTCGGGATTAATTCACCCCTCCACTTT. It encodes CASSFGINSPLHF.